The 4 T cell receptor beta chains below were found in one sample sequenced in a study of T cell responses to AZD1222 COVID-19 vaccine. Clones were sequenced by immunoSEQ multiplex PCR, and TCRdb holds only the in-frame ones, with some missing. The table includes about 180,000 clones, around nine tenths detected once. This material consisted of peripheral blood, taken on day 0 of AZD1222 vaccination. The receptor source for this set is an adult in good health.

The CDR3 spells CASSMTGGEETQYF. CDR3 in DNA: TGTGCCAGCAGCATGACAGGGGGCGAAGAGACCCAGTACTTC. This chain links TRBV2 with TRBJ2-5; 10 positions agree with TRBD1. The CDR3 has 14 amino acids. CDR1 is SNHLY and CDR2 is FYNNEI in the germline V gene. V was clipped by 6 bases and J by 3 bases; unmatched bases: 4.

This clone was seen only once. The CDR3 DNA reads as TGTGCCAGCAGTTACGAGGTCAGGTCAGGTCGAGCCACTGAAGCTTTCTTT. It yields the protein CASSYEVRSGRATEAFF. This rearrangement joins TRBV6-2 or TRBV6-3 to TRBJ1-1; D unclear. CDR3 size: 17 residues. Trimming shortened V by 2 bases and J by 4 bases, and 20 bases separated the two germline ends. CDR1 and CDR2 from the germline V gene are MNHEY and SVGEGT.

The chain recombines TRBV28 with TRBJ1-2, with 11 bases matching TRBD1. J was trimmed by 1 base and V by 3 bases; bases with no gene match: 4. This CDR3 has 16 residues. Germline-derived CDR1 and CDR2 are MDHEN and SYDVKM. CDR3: CASSFSGTGGNYGYTF. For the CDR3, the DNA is TGTGCCAGCAGTTTTTCCGGGACAGGGGGTAACTATGGCTACACCTTC.

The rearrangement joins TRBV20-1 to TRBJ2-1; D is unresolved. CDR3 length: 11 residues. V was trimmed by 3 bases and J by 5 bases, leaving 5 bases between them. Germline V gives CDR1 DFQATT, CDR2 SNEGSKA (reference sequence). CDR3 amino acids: CSARGNNEQFF. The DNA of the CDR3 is TGCAGTGCTAGGGGGAACAATGAGCAGTTCTTC.